These T cell receptor beta chains were read from a single sample in a study of T cell changes during pregnancy in multiple sclerosis. TCRdb's copy holds only in-frame clones and misses some; the assay was immunoSEQ multiplex PCR. The data contain around 68,000 clones, about nine tenths of them singletons. This specimen was peripheral blood, taken in the third trimester of pregnancy. The receptors derive from a female donor with multiple sclerosis, enrolled in a pregnancy study. The CDR3 runs from the conserved cysteine through the conserved F or W. Each record gives: J gene, D gene, clone size, V gene, CDR3 protein, CDR3 DNA. The D gene is left open where the match is weak. Rows may omit the clone size; those that give it use once, few, many or a size class.

TRBJ2-7	TRBD1	.	TRBV14	CASSLDTGGLTYEQYF	TGTGCCAGCAGCCTTGACACAGGGGGCTTGACCTACGAGCAGTACTTC
TRBJ2-2	TRBD1	.	TRBV7-3	CASSLQGAPNTGELFF	TGTGCCAGCAGCTTACAGGGGGCACCCAACACCGGGGAGCTGTTTTTT
TRBJ1-1	TRBD1	.	TRBV7-9	CASSVWTGGFTEAFF	TGTGCCAGCAGCGTCTGGACAGGGGGCTTCACTGAAGCTTTCTTT
TRBJ2-2	.	.	TRBV25-1	CASSAVAGVAGELFF	TGTGCCAGCAGTGCCGTCGCAGGGGTTGCCGGGGAGCTGTTTTTT
TRBJ2-7	TRBD1	medium-sized	TRBV7-9	CASSPQTTGVHYEQYF	TGTGCCAGCAGCCCGCAGACGACAGGGGTACACTACGAGCAGTACTTC
TRBJ1-1	TRBD1	.	TRBV10-3	CAIGTGRNTEAFF	TGTGCCATTGGGACAGGGCGCAACACTGAAGCTTTCTTT
TRBJ2-1	TRBD2	few	TRBV5-4	CASSLVVLAETNEQFF	TGTGCCAGCAGCTTGGTGGTGCTAGCGGAAACCAATGAGCAGTTCTTC
TRBJ1-2	.	.	TRBV15	CATSRDRQAPPNYGYTF	TGTGCCACCAGCAGAGATCGACAGGCCCCTCCGAACTATGGCTACACCTTC
TRBJ2-7	.	.	TRBV7-2	CASSSDRREQYF	TGTGCCAGCAGCTCTGACAGGCGGGAGCAGTACTTC
TRBJ1-2	TRBD1	.	TRBV4-3	CASSQEPGQVVGYTF	TGCGCCAGCAGCCAAGAACCGGGACAGGTTGTTGGCTACACCTTC
TRBJ2-7	.	.	TRBV4-3	CASSQDRQGDEQYF	TGCGCCAGCAGCCAAGACCGGCAGGGTGACGAGCAGTACTTC
TRBJ1-5	TRBD1	.	TRBV11-2	CASSLRGQLGNQPQHF	TGTGCCAGCAGCTTGAGGGGACAGCTGGGGAATCAGCCCCAGCATTTT
TRBJ1-6	.	.	TRBV5-4	CASSLDRANSPLHF	TGTGCCAGCAGCTTGGACAGGGCGAATTCACCCCTCCACTTT
TRBJ1-5	.	.	TRBV10-3	CATAEGFTQPQHF	TGTGCCACCGCGGAGGGGTTTACGCAGCCCCAGCATTTT
TRBJ2-3	TRBD2	once	TRBV7-9	CASSLVERGGPTQYF	TGTGCCAGCAGCTTAGTTGAGCGGGGGGGCCCTACGCAGTATTTT
TRBJ1-3	TRBD1	.	TRBV30	CAWKPGTGAGNTIYF	TGTGCCTGGAAACCTGGGACAGGGGCTGGAAACACCATATATTTT
TRBJ2-1	TRBD2	.	TRBV6-5	CASSRLMSSGNEQFF	TGTGCCAGCAGTCGCCTTATGTCTAGCGGTAATGAGCAGTTCTTC
TRBJ1-1	.	.	TRBV28	CASSSGQNTEAFF	TGTGCCAGCAGTTCAGGACAGAACACTGAAGCTTTCTTT
TRBJ1-1	TRBD1	.	TRBV6-6	CASSSGQGGTEAFF	TGTGCCAGCAGTTCTGGACAGGGGGGCACTGAAGCTTTCTTT
TRBJ2-7	TRBD1	.	TRBV28	CASSEPGQGRSEQYF	TGTGCCAGCAGTGAGCCGGGACAGGGGCGGTCCGAGCAGTACTTC
TRBJ1-1	TRBD1	.	TRBV6-1	CASSHRGWNTEAFF	TGTGCCAGCAGCCACAGGGGCTGGAACACTGAAGCTTTCTTT
TRBJ1-5	TRBD1	.	TRBV4-2	CASSQVRDRDYQPQHF	TGTGCCAGCAGCCAAGTCCGGGACAGGGACTATCAGCCCCAGCATTTT
TRBJ2-3	.	.	TRBV6-6	CASSSGVTDTQYF	TGTGCCAGCAGTTCGGGTGTCACAGATACGCAGTATTTT
TRBJ1-1	TRBD1	few	TRBV5-1	CASSWGGTGVTEAFF	TGCGCCAGCAGCTGGGGGGGGACAGGGGTAACTGAAGCTTTCTTT
TRBJ2-1	.	once	TRBV4-3	CASSQDIYSNEQFF	TGCGCCAGCAGCCAAGATATTTACAGTAATGAGCAGTTCTTC
TRBJ2-7	TRBD1	.	TRBV30	CAWGDRDYEQYF	TGTGCCTGGGGGGACAGAGACTACGAGCAGTACTTC
TRBJ2-1	.	.	TRBV11-2	CASSGGAYDEQFF	TGTGCCAGCAGCGGTGGGGCCTATGATGAGCAGTTCTTC
TRBJ2-7	TRBD2	.	TRBV6-1	CASSGLAGNYEQYF	TGTGCCAGCAGTGGACTAGCGGGAAACTACGAGCAGTACTTC
TRBJ1-6	.	few	TRBV30	CAWSSSDNSPLHF	TGTGCCTGGAGTAGTAGCGATAATTCACCCCTCCACTTT
TRBJ1-1	.	.	TRBV5-1	CASSLVPVGRMNTEAFF	TGCGCCAGCAGCTTGGTGCCAGTCGGGAGAATGAACACTGAAGCTTTCTTT
TRBJ2-3	.	once	TRBV5-1	CASSLGYNSRPSTDTQYF	TGCGCCAGCAGCTTGGGGTATAACAGCAGGCCTAGCACAGATACGCAGTATTTT